A selection of T cell receptor beta chains follows, all from one sample in a study of vaccination and CD4 T cells after COVID-19. TCRdb redid the calling of the PCR reads with MiXCR, one entry per CDR3 protein. The repertoire includes fewer than 25,000 distinct CDR3 sequences, about 29% of them detected once, and around 2.9% sits in the top ten. Their antigens remain unidentified. Source: CD4+ T cells from blood, cultured in vitro, taken about 7 months after SARS-CoV-2 vaccination. These TCRs come from a human donor who had recovered from COVID-19. The CDR3 runs from the conserved cysteine through the conserved F or W. A D gene is named only where the DNA matches it firmly. Clone sizes are given selectively: once, few, many, or a class where the clone is expanded.

j_call clone_size d_call v_call cdr3_aa cdr3_nt
TRBJ2-7 medium-sized - TRBV28 CASSFSTGTVGHEQYF TGTGCCAGCAGTTTTTCGACGGGGACGGTAGGGCACGAGCAGTACTTC
TRBJ1-6 - - TRBV7-2 CASSNARLDNSPLHF TGTGCCAGCAGCAACGCTCGGCTCGATAATTCACCCCTCCACTTT
TRBJ2-7 - TRBD1 TRBV28 CASSEPGQGGYEQYF TGTGCCAGCAGCGAACCGGGACAGGGGGGCTACGAGCAGTACTTC
TRBJ2-2 - TRBD2 TRBV20-1 CSFLAGGSTGELFF TGCAGTTTCTTAGCGGGAGGTAGCACCGGGGAGCTGTTTTTT
TRBJ2-5 many - TRBV20-1 CSARGQGGQETQYF TGCAGTGCTAGAGGGCAGGGGGGTCAAGAGACCCAGTACTTC
TRBJ2-1 few - TRBV19 CASKGATFYNEQFF TGTGCCAGTAAAGGGGCTACATTCTACAATGAGCAGTTCTTC
TRBJ2-5 few TRBD2 TRBV20-1 CSASTAGRAGETQYF TGCAGTGCTAGCACGGCCGGGAGGGCGGGAGAGACCCAGTACTTC
TRBJ2-3 once - TRBV25-1 CASSESTDTQYF TGTGCCAGCAGTGAATCTACCGATACGCAGTATTTT
TRBJ2-5 few TRBD1 TRBV28 CASSTRTGERKTQYF TGTGCCAGCAGTACCCGGACAGGGGAGAGGAAGACCCAGTACTTC
TRBJ1-1 few TRBD1 TRBV28 CASSLLYRGNTEAFF TGTGCCAGCAGTTTACTATACAGGGGGAACACTGAAGCTTTCTTT
TRBJ2-5 - TRBD1 TRBV28 CASSLTGTAKETQYF TGTGCCAGCAGCTTGACCGGGACAGCCAAAGAGACCCAGTACTTC
TRBJ2-5 few - TRBV24-1 CATSDLYQYF TGTGCCACCAGTGATTTGTACCAGTACTTC
TRBJ2-7 - TRBD2 TRBV6-2/TRBV6-3 CASREGLAGDEQYF TGTGCCAGCAGAGAGGGACTAGCGGGAGACGAGCAGTACTTC
TRBJ2-1 few TRBD2 TRBV6-2/TRBV6-3 CASSLLWSGRPNEQFF TGTGCCAGCAGCCTCCTGTGGAGCGGGAGGCCTAATGAGCAGTTCTTC
TRBJ2-4 - - TRBV6-1 CASSEAVKSFGIQYF TGTGCCAGCAGTGAAGCGGTGAAGAGTTTTGGCATTCAGTACTTC
TRBJ2-7 - - TRBV27 CASSSRGGLPYEQYF TGTGCCAGCAGCTCCCGGGGCGGACTACCTTACGAGCAGTACTTC
TRBJ2-3 few - TRBV7-3 CASSQGPDATDTQYF TGTGCCAGCAGCCAGGGCCCCGATGCTACAGATACGCAGTATTTT
TRBJ2-1 - - TRBV6-4 CASSGISDGSSYNEQFF TGTGCCAGCAGTGGCATTTCTGACGGGAGCTCCTACAATGAGCAGTTCTTC
TRBJ2-5 - - TRBV5-7 CASGLAGGVETQYF TGTGCCAGCGGGTTAGCAGGGGGGGTAGAGACCCAGTACTTC
TRBJ2-5 few - TRBV7-9 CASSLGAGQQETQYF TGTGCCAGCAGCTTAGGAGCGGGTCAGCAGGAGACCCAGTACTTC
TRBJ1-1 few - TRBV20-1 CSARVALNTEAFF TGCAGTGCTAGAGTGGCCTTGAACACTGAAGCTTTCTTT
TRBJ2-7 - - TRBV28 CASKEKGAEQYF TGTGCCAGCAAGGAGAAGGGCGCCGAGCAGTACTTC
TRBJ1-5 - - TRBV6-1 CASSTQGPRSNQPQHF TGTGCCAGCAGTACTCAGGGGCCTCGAAGCAATCAGCCCCAGCATTTT
TRBJ2-3 - - TRBV7-9 CASSIERATDTQYF TGTGCCAGCAGCATAGAACGAGCCACAGATACGCAGTATTTT
TRBJ2-3 - TRBD2 TRBV24-1 CATSEPLGGPSTDTQYF TGTGCCACCAGTGAACCCCTGGGAGGGCCTAGCACAGATACGCAGTATTTT
TRBJ1-1 few TRBD1 TRBV7-2 CASSRQGANTEAFF TGTGCCAGCAGCCGACAGGGGGCGAACACTGAAGCTTTCTTT
TRBJ2-3 - - TRBV7-2 CASRGWFADTQYF TGTGCCAGCAGGGGGTGGTTCGCAGATACGCAGTATTTT
TRBJ2-7 - TRBD1 TRBV4-2 CASSQDLIVTGEQYF TGTGCCAGCAGCCAAGATCTTATCGTGACAGGGGAGCAGTACTTC
TRBJ1-1 - - TRBV18 CASSPRGGHQGEAFF TGTGCCAGCTCACCACGGGGGGGGCACCAGGGTGAAGCTTTCTTT
TRBJ2-5 few - TRBV10-3 CAIRAVGSAETQYF TGTGCCATCAGGGCGGTGGGTTCGGCGGAGACCCAGTACTTC
TRBJ2-5 - TRBD1 TRBV28 CASSPTGGGETQYF TGTGCCAGCAGTCCAACAGGGGGCGGAGAGACCCAGTACTTC
TRBJ2-3 - TRBD2 TRBV6-1 CASRPGTSGGVDTQYF TGTGCCAGCAGGCCAGGGACTAGCGGAGGGGTAGATACGCAGTATTTT
TRBJ2-5 - - TRBV18 CASSPPRVGETQYF TGTGCCAGCTCACCACCGAGAGTAGGGGAGACCCAGTACTTC
TRBJ2-3 - - TRBV4-1 CASSQGRGTDTQYF TGCGCCAGCAGCCAAGGGCGGGGTACAGATACGCAGTATTTT
TRBJ1-2 medium-sized TRBD1 TRBV4-3 CASSQDLGTGVGYTF TGCGCCAGCAGCCAAGATCTGGGGACAGGGGTAGGCTACACCTTC
TRBJ2-7 - - TRBV4-1 CASSLENPSAEQYF TGCGCCAGCAGCCTCGAGAACCCCTCGGCCGAGCAGTACTTC
TRBJ2-5 - TRBD2 TRBV5-1 CASRASGEQETQYF TGCGCCAGCAGGGCTAGCGGGGAGCAAGAGACCCAGTACTTC